This record covers a single T cell receptor beta chain. Produced via immunoSEQ multiplex PCR; TCRdb's table is partial and in-frame only. The repertoire holds tens of thousands of clones, about four fifths seen once, with 4% to 5% in the top ten. The data belong to a study of OX40 agonist ivuxolimab in advanced cancers. Patients were ruled out by autoimmune disease history or systemic immunosuppression. Patients had blood sampled at baseline and again on cycle 4 day 1 and cycle 7 day 1. The sequencing used CD4+ or CD8+ T cells sorted from blood, collected in a trial of the OX40 agonist ivuxolimab. This clonotype originated in an adult with an advanced solid tumor such as melanoma, head and neck, liver or kidney cancer.

CDR3 residues: CASSLYQETQYF. The DNA of the CDR3 is TGTGCCAGCAGCCTTTACCAAGAGACCCAGTACTTC. The chain employs TRBV7-2 and TRBJ2-5; D remains unclear. Looked up from germline, CDR1 is SGHTA and CDR2 is FQGNSA. There are 12 residues in the CDR3. The V end lost 5 bases, the J end lost 0 bases, and 4 bases lay between the germline ends.